Shown below are 9 T cell receptor beta chains from a single sample sequenced in a study of siplizumab effects on memory and regulatory T cells. Using immunoSEQ multiplex PCR, the repertoire was profiled, and TCRdb retains in-frame clones only, with some absent. The profile covers some 100,000 clones, with 94% appearing a single time and over 1% taken by the ten largest. Sequencing input: non-Treg CD4+ T cells sorted from blood. All receptors come from a human donor in good health.

The chain's CDR3 is CASSYRDGAKNIQYF. The CDR3 coding sequence is TGTGCCAGCAGTTACCGAGACGGAGCCAAAAACATTCAGTACTTC. The V call is TRBV6-5, the J call TRBJ2-4, with no clear D. Germline V gene lookup returns CDR1 MNHEY and CDR2 SVGAGI. Trimming cost V 2 bases and J 0 bases, with 8 bases left between them. The CDR3 loop spans 15 amino acids.

The J gene is TRBJ2-7, the V gene TRBV6-6; D call uncertain. Germline V gene data show CDR1 as MNHNY and CDR2 as SVGAGI (reference sequence). Trimming removed 5 bases at V and 5 bases at J, with 10 bases between. The CDR3 contains 12 residues. Here the CDR3 reads CASSSDTNEQYF. Here the CDR3 DNA reads TGTGCCAGCAGTAGTGATACGAACGAGCAGTACTTC.

This CDR3 reads CASSEGHQDYGYTF. The CDR3 nucleotides read TGTGCCAGCAGTGAGGGACATCAAGACTATGGCTACACCTTC. The chain links TRBV6-6 to TRBJ1-2, with D maybe TRBD1 (6 bases). The length of the CDR3 is 14 residues. Germline lookup yields CDR1 MNHNY and CDR2 SVGAGI (reference sequence). Trimming removed 5 bases from V and 3 bases from J, with 13 bases in between.

The chain links TRBV19 to TRBJ2-7, with D unresolved. V was clipped by 4 bases and J by 7 bases, with 14 bases between them. Germline loops: CDR1 LNHDA, CDR2 SQIVND (reference sequence). CDR3 size: 13 residues. As DNA, the CDR3 is TGTGCCAGTAGTACTACCGCGGTGCAGGAGCAGTACTTC. Translating gives CASSTTAVQEQYF.

This chain uses TRBV29-1 with TRBJ2-7; D is undetermined. The CDR3 covers 12 residues. The ends were cut back, 3 bases at V and 5 bases at J, with 11 bases in the middle. CDR1 and CDR2 (germline): SQVTM, ANQGSEA. The CDR3 reads CSVEMGPDEQYF. In DNA form, the CDR3 reads TGCAGCGTTGAGATGGGTCCAGACGAGCAGTACTTC.

V usage is TRBV27 and J usage is TRBJ1-2; D is possibly TRBD1 (5 bases). CDR1 and CDR2 (germline): MNHEY, SMNVEV (reference sequence). Trimming shortened V by 6 bases and J by 4 bases, and 12 bases separated the two germline ends. The CDR3 has 13 residues. The CDR3 DNA follows: TGTGCCAGCAGCCTCAGGGAGGCCTATGGCTACACCTTC. It codes for CASSLREAYGYTF.

In its sample, this clone was seen a few times. The chain links TRBV27 to TRBJ1-2, with D unclear. Trimming cost V 3 bases and J 6 bases, with 11 bases left between them. CDR3 length: 13 amino acids. The germline CDR1 and CDR2 sequences are MNHEY and SMNVEV (reference sequence). CDR3 protein: CASSFLGSNGYTF. The CDR3 DNA reads TGTGCCAGCAGTTTCCTGGGCAGCAATGGCTACACCTTC.

This clone was recorded only once. The rearrangement links TRBV23-1 to TRBJ1-1; unclear D gene. Being an ORF, TRBV23-1 has a function that is uncertain. Trimming took off 3 bases at V and 0 bases at J, with 11 bases between the two ends. The CDR3 runs 15 residues. CDR3 loop: CASSQNDWVNTEAFF. Written as DNA, the CDR3 is TGCGCCAGCAGTCAGAACGACTGGGTGAACACTGAAGCTTTCTTT.

The chain links TRBV28 to TRBJ2-7, with a weak D call TRBD1 (5 bases). Germline V gene lookup returns CDR1 MDHEN and CDR2 SYDVKM. CDR3 length equals 12 residues. V dropped 5 bases and J dropped 3 bases, with 8 bases sitting between them. The CDR3 nucleotides are TGTGCCAGCAGTAAGACAGTCTACGAGCAGTACTTC. Amino acid sequence: CASSKTVYEQYF.